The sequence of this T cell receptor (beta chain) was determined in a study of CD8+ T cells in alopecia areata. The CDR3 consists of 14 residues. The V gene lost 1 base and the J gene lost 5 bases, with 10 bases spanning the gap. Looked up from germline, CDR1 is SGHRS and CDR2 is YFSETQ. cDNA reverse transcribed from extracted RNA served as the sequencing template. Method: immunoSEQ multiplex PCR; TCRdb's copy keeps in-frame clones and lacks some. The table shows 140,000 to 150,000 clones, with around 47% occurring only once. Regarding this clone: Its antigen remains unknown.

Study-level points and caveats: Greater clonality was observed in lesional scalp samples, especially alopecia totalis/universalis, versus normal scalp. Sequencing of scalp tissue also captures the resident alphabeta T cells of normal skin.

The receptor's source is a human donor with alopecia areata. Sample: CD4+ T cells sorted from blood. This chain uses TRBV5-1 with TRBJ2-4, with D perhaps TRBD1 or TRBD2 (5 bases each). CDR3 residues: CASSLSGTQNIQYF. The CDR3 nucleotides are TGCGCCAGCAGCTTGTCCGGGACGCAAAACATTCAGTACTTC.